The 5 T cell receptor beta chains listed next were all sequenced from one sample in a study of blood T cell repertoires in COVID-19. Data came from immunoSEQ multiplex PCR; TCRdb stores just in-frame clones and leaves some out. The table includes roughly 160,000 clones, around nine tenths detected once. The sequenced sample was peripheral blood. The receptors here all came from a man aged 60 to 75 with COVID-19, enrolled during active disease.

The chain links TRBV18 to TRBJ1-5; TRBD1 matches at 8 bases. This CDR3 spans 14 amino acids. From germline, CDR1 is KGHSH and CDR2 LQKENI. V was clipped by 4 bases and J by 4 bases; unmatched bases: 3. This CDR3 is CASSQYRGNQPQHF. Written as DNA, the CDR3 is TGTGCCAGCTCACAATACAGGGGGAATCAGCCCCAGCATTTT.

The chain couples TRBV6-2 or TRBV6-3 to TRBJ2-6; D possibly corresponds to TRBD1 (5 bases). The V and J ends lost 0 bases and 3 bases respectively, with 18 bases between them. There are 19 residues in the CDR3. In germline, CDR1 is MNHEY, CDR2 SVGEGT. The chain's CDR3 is CASSYSRGQGLGGANVLTF. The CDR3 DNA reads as TGTGCCAGCAGTTACTCAAGAGGTCAGGGATTAGGTGGGGCCAACGTCCTGACTTTC.

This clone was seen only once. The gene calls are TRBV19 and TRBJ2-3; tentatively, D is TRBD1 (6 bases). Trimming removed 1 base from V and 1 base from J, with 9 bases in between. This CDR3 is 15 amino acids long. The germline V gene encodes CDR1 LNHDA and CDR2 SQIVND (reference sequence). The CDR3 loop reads CASSIAKGGTDTQYF. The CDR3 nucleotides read TGTGCCAGTAGTATAGCCAAGGGGGGCACAGATACGCAGTATTTT.

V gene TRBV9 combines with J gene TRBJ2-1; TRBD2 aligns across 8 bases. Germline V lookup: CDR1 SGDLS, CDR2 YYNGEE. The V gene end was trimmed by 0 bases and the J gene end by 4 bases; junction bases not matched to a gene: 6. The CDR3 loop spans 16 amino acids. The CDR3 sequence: CASSVGGSGTYNEQFF. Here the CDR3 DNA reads TGTGCCAGCAGCGTAGGGGGTAGCGGGACTTACAATGAGCAGTTCTTC. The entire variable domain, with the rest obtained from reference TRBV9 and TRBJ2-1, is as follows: DSGVTQTPKHLITATGQRVTLRCSPRSGDLSVYWYQQSLDQGLQFLIQYYNGEERAKGNILERFSAQQFPDLHSELNLSSLELGDSALYFCASSVGGSGTYNEQFFGPGTRLTVL.

The CDR3 sequence: CSVEDIPPGVGGGTEAFF. The CDR3 region has the DNA TGCAGCGTTGAAGATATCCCACCGGGGGTTGGAGGCGGCACTGAAGCTTTCTTT. The gene calls are TRBV29-1 and TRBJ1-1, with D perhaps TRBD1 (5 bases). The germline gives CDR1 SQVTM, CDR2 ANQGSEA. V gave up 0 bases and J gave up 4 bases, with 24 bases separating them. This CDR3 comprises 18 residues.